These 6 T cell receptor beta chains originate from one sample sequenced in a study of Tregs in tolerant kidney transplant recipients. The nonmyeloablative bone marrow transplants came from related graft donors, with transient mixed chimerism. TCRdb's table, derived via immunoSEQ multiplex PCR, lists solely in-frame clones and lacks some. Its table records 11,000 to 15,000 clones. The source material was CD8+ T cells from blood (PBMCs), sampled 6 months after the transplant. The origin of the receptors is a human patient who received a combined kidney and bone marrow transplant. Some T cells may be provided by the graft donor.

As to this clone: The read comes to an end 3 residues before the CDR3 does, leaving the germline J gene to fill in the end. This chain uses TRBV19 with TRBJ2-1; D is possibly TRBD2 (6 bases). The germline gives CDR1 LNHDA, CDR2 SQIVND (reference sequence). Trimming pared 3 bases from V and 5 bases from J, leaving 11 bases between. The CDR3 loop spans 14 amino acids. The CDR3 bases that were read are TGTGCCAGTAGTATCGTTCCGGGGGACAATGAG. Translating it yields CASSIVPGDNE. The whole CDR3 protein is CASSIVPGDNEQFF.

Turning to this clone: The read terminates 3 residues before the CDR3 end, so the remaining end is supplied by the germline J gene. The chain uses TRBV20-1 and TRBJ2-4, with 7 bases identical to TRBD1. The ends lost 6 bases at V and 6 bases at J; junction bases unmatched: 11. This CDR3 is built from 14 residues. The germline V gene has CDR1 DFQATT and CDR2 SNEGSKA (reference sequence). CDR3 region: CSAESLTGRNIQYF. The DNA read from the CDR3 is TGCAGTGCCGAGTCATTGACAGGGCGAAACATT.

Concerning this clone itself: Read coverage stops 3 residues before the CDR3 terminus; the germline J gene supplies the remainder. V and J are TRBV30 and TRBJ2-7; tentative D call: TRBD1 (5 bases). The CDR3 loop spans 14 amino acids. CDR1 is GTSNPN and CDR2 is SVGIG in the germline V gene (reference sequence). The V end was cut by 0 bases, the J end by 2 bases, with 11 bases between. The CDR3 protein is CAWSVLDTPYEQYF. The sequenced part of the CDR3 DNA is TGTGCCTGGAGTGTACTGGACACCCCCTACGAG.

In the case of this clone: The CDR3 end falls 3 residues outside the read, so it is completed with the germline J gene. The chain carries TRBV29-1 and TRBJ2-1, with D tentatively TRBD2 (7 bases). The CDR3 sequence is 13 residues long. Germline assignment: CDR1 SQVTM and CDR2 ANQGSEA. Trimming removed 3 bases from V and 6 bases from J, with 12 bases in between. This CDR3 is CSVEGGPRNEQFF. The sequenced CDR3 bases are TGCAGCGTTGAGGGGGGGCCCCGCAATGAG.

About this clone: The DNA ends 3 residues before the CDR3 does, and the rest of the CDR3 is filled in from the germline J gene. The chain uses TRBV6-2 or TRBV6-3 and TRBJ2-1; the D gene is possibly TRBD1 (6 bases). This CDR3 spans 16 amino acids. V dropped 7 bases and J dropped 4 bases, with 20 bases sitting between them. CDR1 and CDR2 (germline): MNHEY, SVGEGT. The CDR3 bases that were read are TGTGCCAGCACCCTGACCGGGACAAGCCAATACAATGAG. The encoded protein is CASTLTGTSQYNE. The whole CDR3 region reads CASTLTGTSQYNEQFF.

For this clone: The read ends 3 residues before the CDR3 terminus; that terminus is restored from the germline J gene. The rearrangement uses TRBV5-4 and TRBJ2-7; unclear D gene. The V end was cut by 2 bases, the J end by 1 base, with 7 bases between. CDR1 and CDR2 from the germline V gene are SGHNT and YYREEE (reference sequence). This CDR3 has 13 amino acids. CDR3 sequence: CASSFKGSYEQYF. The covered CDR3 bases are TGTGCCAGCAGCTTTAAGGGTTCCTACGAG.